The clone carrying this TCR beta chain showed up many times. The antigen remains unidentified. The sample belongs to a study of T-cell memory formation after mild COVID-19. General study points: Still unconfirmed is whether the second-wave clones peaking on day 37 recognized SARS-CoV-2.

This CDR3 comprises 15 residues. V lost 0 bases and J lost 4, with 13 bases in between. CDR1 and CDR2 (germline): SGHKS, YYEKEE (reference sequence). With constant-segment primers, 5'RACE yielded cDNA libraries of TCR alpha and TCR beta that carried sample barcodes and UMIs. In TCRdb, the 5' RACE reads were re-called with MiXCR into one record per CDR3 protein. The repertoire consists of approximately 350,000 distinct CDR3 sequences, with 13% occurring once and the leading ten covering roughly 23%. Sample: PBMCs or a T cell subset sorted from them (not recorded which). The genes are TRBV5-5 and TRBJ1-1; no clear D gene. The TCR sequence derives from a man aged 18 to 30 who had mild COVID-19 (a few samples of this study predate the infection). Cell type and time point are not known. The CDR3 coding sequence is TGTGCCAGCAGCTTGGCCTCTGGGTCGGGCACTGAAGCTTTCTTT. Residues: CASSLASGSGTEAFF.